This T cell receptor beta chain was sequenced during a study of T cell repertoires in cytomegalovirus infection. Study background: In public TCR beta signatures, there were indications of both CMV infection and matching HLA type. Study findings and constraints: Totalled public TCR beta family frequency picked out people who carried CMV plus the relevant HLA. Ex vivo responses were dominated by HLA-C-restricted CMV-specific TCR beta clonotypes.

As concerns this clonotype: Its specificity is not known.

From the reads, TCRdb called clonotypes with MiXCR, one entry per CDR3 protein. The sample has some 440,000 distinct CDR3 sequences, roughly 30% seen once. Germline V gives CDR1 MNHEY, CDR2 SMNVEV (reference sequence). The CDR3 loop spans 14 amino acids. V shed 3 bases and J 6 bases; nucleotides not matched to a gene: 4. The chain uses TRBV27 and TRBJ1-4, with TRBD1 identical over 7 bases. The clonotype originates from a human donor in good health (CMV status not recorded). Some clones in this sample may be carry-over from other donors' samples. The sequencing sample was made of PBMCs. The CDR3 sequence is CASSFRDSDEKLFF. DNA of the CDR3: TGTGCCAGCAGTTTCCGGGACAGTGATGAAAAACTGTTTTTT.